The clone carrying this T cell receptor beta chain was picked up many times. Its matching antigen is unknown. The read terminates 3 residues before the CDR3 end, so the remaining end is supplied by the germline J gene. The germline gives CDR1 MNHNS, CDR2 SASEGT. The length of the CDR3 is 14 residues. Trimming removed 4 bases at V and 2 bases at J, with 9 bases between. Clones were sequenced by immunoSEQ multiplex PCR, and TCRdb holds only the in-frame ones, with some missing. The sample holds 30,000 to 40,000 clones, and no clone turns up only once. This sample is drawn from a study of T cell clonality in common variable immunodeficiency. Whole-study findings and limits: CVID subjects shared fewer TCRbeta clones than healthy controls did. Patient heterogeneity in the CVID cohort limited correlations between repertoire features and clinical complications. T cell subpopulation sequencing would be needed to explain CVID clonality.

This chain links TRBV6-1 with TRBJ2-1; D might be TRBD2 (5 bases). The sample taken for sequencing was peripheral blood mononuclear cells. This clonotype was obtained from a person between 18 and 75 years old in good health. The CDR3 bases that were read are TGTGCCAGCAGTGCGAGCGGACCCTACAATGAG. It yields the protein CASSASGPYNE. The complete CDR3 reads CASSASGPYNEQFF.